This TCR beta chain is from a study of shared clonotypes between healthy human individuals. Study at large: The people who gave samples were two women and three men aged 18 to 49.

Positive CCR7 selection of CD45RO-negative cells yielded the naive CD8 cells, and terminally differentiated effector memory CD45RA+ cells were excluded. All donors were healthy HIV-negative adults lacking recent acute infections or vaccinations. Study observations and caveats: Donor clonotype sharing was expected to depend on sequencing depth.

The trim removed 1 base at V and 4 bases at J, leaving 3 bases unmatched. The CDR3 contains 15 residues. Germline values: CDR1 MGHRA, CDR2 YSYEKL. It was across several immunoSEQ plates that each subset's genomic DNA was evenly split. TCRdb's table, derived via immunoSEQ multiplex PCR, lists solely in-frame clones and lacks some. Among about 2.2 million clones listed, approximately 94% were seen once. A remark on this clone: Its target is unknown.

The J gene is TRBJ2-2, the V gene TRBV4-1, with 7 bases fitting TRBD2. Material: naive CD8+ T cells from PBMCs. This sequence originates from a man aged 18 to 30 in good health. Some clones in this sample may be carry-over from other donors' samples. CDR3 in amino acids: CASSQGEGSTGELFF. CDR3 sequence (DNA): TGCGCCAGCAGCCAAGGGGAGGGGAGCACCGGGGAGCTGTTTTTT.